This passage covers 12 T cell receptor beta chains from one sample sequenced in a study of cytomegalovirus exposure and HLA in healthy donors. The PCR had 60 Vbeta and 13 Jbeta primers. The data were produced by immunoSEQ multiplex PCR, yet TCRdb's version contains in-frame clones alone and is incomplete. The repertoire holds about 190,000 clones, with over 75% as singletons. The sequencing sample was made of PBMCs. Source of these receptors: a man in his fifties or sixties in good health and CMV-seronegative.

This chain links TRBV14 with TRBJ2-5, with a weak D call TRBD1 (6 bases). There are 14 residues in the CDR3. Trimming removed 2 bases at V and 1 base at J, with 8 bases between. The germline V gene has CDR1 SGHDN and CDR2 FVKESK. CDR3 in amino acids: CASSQYRAQETQYF. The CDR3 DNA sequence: TGTGCCAGCAGCCAATACAGGGCCCAAGAGACCCAGTACTTC.

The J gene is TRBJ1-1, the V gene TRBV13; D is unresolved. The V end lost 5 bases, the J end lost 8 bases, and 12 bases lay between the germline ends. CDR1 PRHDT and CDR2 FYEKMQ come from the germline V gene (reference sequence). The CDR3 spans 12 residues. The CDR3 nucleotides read TGTGCCAGCAGCCCCGGGGTCCTCGAAGCTTTCTTT. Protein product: CASSPGVLEAFF. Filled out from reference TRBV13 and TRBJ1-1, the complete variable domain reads AAGVIQSPRHLIKEKRETATLKCYPIPRHDTVYWYQQGPGQDPQFLISFYEKMQSDKGSIPDRFSAQQFSDYHSELNMSSLELGDSALYFCASSPGVLEAFFGQGTRLTVV.

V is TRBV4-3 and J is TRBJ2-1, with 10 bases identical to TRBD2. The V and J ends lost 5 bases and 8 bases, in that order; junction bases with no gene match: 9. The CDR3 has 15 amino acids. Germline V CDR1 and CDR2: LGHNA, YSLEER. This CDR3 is CASSSQRGGADEQFF. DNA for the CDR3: TGCGCCAGCAGCTCTCAGCGGGGGGGCGCAGATGAGCAGTTCTTC.

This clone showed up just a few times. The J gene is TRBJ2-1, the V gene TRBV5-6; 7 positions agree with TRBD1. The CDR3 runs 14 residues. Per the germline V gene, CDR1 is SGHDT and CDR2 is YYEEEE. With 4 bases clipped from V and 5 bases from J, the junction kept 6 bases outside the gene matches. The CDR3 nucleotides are TGTGCCAGCAGCCGACAGGGTGGGAACAATGAGCAGTTCTTC. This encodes CASSRQGGNNEQFF.

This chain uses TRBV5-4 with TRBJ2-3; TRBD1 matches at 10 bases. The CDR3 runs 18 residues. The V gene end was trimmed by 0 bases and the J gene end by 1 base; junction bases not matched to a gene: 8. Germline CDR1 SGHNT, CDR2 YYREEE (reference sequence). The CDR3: CASSLVGRTGGGTDTQYF. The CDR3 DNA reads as TGTGCCAGCAGCTTGGTGGGGAGGACAGGGGGTGGCACAGATACGCAGTATTTT.

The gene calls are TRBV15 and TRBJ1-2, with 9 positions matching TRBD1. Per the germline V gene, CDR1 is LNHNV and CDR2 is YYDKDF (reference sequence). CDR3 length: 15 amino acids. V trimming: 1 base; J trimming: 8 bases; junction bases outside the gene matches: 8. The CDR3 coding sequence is TGTGCCACCAGCAGAGTTTATGGGGACAGGGACGGCTACACCTTC. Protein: CATSRVYGDRDGYTF.

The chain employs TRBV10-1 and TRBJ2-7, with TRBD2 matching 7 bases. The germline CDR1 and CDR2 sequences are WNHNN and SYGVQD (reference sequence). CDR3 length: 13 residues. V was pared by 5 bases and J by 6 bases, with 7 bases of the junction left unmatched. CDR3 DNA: TGCGCCAGCAGTCTGGGGGGGGTCGGCGAGCAGTACTTC. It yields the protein CASSLGGVGEQYF.

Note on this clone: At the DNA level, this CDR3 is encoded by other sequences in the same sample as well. In DNA, the CDR3 is TGCAGCGTTGGCGGAGATACGCAGTATTTT. Translating it yields CSVGGDTQYF. The chain joins TRBV29-1 to TRBJ2-3; D is unclear. This CDR3 region has 10 residues. Germline loops: CDR1 SQVTM, CDR2 ANQGSEA. With 4 bases removed from V and 5 bases from J, the gap between germline ends came to 4 bases.

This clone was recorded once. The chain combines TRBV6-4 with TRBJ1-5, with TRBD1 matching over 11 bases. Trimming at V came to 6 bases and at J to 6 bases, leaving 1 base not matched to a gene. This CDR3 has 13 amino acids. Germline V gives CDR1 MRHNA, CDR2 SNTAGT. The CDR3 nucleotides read TGTGCCAGCAGAGGGACAGGGGGTCAGCCCCAGCATTTT. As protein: CASRGTGGQPQHF.

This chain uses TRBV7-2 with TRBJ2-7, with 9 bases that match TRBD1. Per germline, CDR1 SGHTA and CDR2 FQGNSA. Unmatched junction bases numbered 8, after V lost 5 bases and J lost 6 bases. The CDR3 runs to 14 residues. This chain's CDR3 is CASSRRTGEVEQYF. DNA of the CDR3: TGTGCCAGCAGCCGCAGGACAGGGGAGGTCGAGCAGTACTTC.

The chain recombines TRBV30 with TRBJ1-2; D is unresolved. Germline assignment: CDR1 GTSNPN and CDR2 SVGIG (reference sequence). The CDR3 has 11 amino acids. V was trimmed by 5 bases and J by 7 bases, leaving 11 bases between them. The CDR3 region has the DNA TGTGCCTGGGGACTCTCGACTGGCTACACCTTC. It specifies CAWGLSTGYTF.

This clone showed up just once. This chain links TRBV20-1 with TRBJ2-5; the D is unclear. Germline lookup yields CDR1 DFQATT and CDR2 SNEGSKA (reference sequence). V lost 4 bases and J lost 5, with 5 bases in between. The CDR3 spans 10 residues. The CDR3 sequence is CSATSETQYF. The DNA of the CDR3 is TGCAGTGCTACCTCGGAGACCCAGTACTTC.